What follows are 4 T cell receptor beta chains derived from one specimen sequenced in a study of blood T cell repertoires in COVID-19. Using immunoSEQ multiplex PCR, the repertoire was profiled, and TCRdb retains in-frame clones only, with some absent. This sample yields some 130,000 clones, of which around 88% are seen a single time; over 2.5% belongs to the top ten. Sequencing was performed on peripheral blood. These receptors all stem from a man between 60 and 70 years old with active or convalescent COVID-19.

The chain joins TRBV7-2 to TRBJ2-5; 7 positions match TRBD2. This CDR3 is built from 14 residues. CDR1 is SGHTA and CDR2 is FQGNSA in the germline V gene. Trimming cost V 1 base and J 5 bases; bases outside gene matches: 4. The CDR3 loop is CASSLGLAFETQYF. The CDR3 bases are TGTGCCAGCAGCTTAGGACTAGCCTTCGAGACCCAGTACTTC.

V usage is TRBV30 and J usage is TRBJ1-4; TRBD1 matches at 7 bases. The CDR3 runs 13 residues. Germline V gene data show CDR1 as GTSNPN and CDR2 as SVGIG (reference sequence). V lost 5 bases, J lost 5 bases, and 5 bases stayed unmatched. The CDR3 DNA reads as TGTGCCTGGGGAGGGACAGAGAATGAAAAACTGTTTTTT. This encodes CAWGGTENEKLFF.

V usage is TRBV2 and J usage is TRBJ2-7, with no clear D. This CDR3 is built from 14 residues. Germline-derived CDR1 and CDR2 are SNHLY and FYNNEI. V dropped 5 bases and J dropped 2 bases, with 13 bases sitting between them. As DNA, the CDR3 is TGTGCCAGCAGTTTTCAAAAGCGTGCCTACGAGCAGTACTTC. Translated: CASSFQKRAYEQYF. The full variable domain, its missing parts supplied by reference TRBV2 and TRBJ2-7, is EPEVTQTPSHQVTQMGQEVILRCVPISNHLYFYWYRQILGQKVEFLVSFYNNEISEKSEIFDDQFSVERPDGSNFTLKIRSTKLEDSAMYFCASSFQKRAYEQYFGPGTRLTVT.

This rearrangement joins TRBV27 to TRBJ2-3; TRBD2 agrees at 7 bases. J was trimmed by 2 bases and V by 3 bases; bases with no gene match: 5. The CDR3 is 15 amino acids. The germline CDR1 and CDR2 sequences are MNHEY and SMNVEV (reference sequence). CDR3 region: CASSLDTSATDTQYF. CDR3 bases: TGTGCCAGCAGTTTGGATACTAGCGCCACAGATACGCAGTATTTT.